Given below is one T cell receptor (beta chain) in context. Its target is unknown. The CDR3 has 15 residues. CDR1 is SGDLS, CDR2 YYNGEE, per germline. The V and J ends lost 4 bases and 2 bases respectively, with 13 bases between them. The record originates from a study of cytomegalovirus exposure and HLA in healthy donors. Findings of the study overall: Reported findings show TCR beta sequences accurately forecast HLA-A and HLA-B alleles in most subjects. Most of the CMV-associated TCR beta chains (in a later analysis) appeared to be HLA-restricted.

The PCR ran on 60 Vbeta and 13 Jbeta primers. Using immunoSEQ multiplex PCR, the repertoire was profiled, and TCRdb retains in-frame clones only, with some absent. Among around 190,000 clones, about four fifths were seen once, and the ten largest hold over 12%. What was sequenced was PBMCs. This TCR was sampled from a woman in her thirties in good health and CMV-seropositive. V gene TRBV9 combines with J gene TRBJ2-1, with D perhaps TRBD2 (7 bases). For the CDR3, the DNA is TGTGCCAGCAGCCGAGGGGGGGCCCCCTACAATGAGCAGTTCTTC. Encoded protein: CASSRGGAPYNEQFF.